This T cell receptor (beta chain) is drawn from a study of shared clonotypes between healthy human individuals. Looking at the study overall: The people who gave samples were a couple of women and a few men aged 18 to 49.

Concerning this clone: Its specificity is not known.

The CDR3 loop spans 14 amino acids. The germline gives CDR1 SEHNR, CDR2 FQNEAQ (reference sequence). Trimming took off 0 bases at V and 3 bases at J, with 7 bases between the two ends. The authors distributed each subset's genomic DNA evenly over several immunoSEQ plates. The data were produced by immunoSEQ multiplex PCR, yet TCRdb's version contains in-frame clones alone and is incomplete. The sample includes around 980,000 clones, 78% seen only once; the top ten take 0.5% to 0.65%. The study, taken as a whole, reports: Owing to a small donor count, the genetic and exposure-history diversity represented was limited.

The chain links TRBV7-9 to TRBJ2-3; maybe TRBD2 (5 bases). The clonotype comes from a man aged 18 to 29 in good health. Some clones in this sample may be carry-over from other donors' samples. The sample taken for sequencing was memory CD4+ T cells from PBMCs. As for subset: CD45RA-negative fraction. Here the CDR3 DNA reads TGTGCCAGCAGCTTAGCGGGAGAGACAGATACGCAGTATTTT. It yields the protein CASSLAGETDTQYF.